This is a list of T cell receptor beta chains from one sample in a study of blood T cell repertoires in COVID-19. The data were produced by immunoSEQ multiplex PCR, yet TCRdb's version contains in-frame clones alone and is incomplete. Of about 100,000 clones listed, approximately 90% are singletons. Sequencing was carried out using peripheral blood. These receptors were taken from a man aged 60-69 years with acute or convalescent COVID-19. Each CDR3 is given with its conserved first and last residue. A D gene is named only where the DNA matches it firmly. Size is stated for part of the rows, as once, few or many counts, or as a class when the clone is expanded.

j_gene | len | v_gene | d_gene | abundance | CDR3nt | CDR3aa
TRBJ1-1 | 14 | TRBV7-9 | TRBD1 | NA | TGTGCCAGCAGCTCGACAGGGTTGGCCACTGAAGCTTTCTTT | CASSSTGLATEAFF
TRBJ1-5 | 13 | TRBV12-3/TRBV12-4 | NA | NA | TGTGCCAGCAGTTTTGGGAGGTATCAGCCCCAGCATTTT | CASSFGRYQPQHF
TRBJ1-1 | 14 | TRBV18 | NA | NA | TGTGCCAGCTCACCCCGGACTTTGGGAACTGAAGCTTTCTTT | CASSPRTLGTEAFF
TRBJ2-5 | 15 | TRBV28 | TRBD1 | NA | TGTGCCAGCTTTACCCGGGACAGGGGACAAGAGACCCAGTACTTC | CASFTRDRGQETQYF
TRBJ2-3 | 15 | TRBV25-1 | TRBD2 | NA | TGTGCCAGCAGTGTCACTAGCGGGGCCACAGATACGCAGTATTTT | CASSVTSGATDTQYF
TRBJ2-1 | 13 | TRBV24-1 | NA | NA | TGTGCCACCCGGGGGGCGGGAGCCACTGAGCAGTTCTTC | CATRGAGATEQFF
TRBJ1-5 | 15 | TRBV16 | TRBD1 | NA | TGTGCCAGCAGCCAAGATGGCACAGGGGATCAGCCCCAGCATTTT | CASSQDGTGDQPQHF
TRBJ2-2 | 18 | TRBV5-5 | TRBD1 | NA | TGTGCCAGCAGCTTGGCCGGGACAGGGCTCGCCGGGACCGGGGAGCTGTTTTTT | CASSLAGTGLAGTGELFF
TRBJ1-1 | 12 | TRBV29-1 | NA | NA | TGCAGCGTTGAGTTGGGCGCGGGTGAAGCTTTCTTT | CSVELGAGEAFF
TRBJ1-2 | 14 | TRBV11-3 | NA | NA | TGTGCCAGCAGCCCGGGGCGGGGGCATCGTGGCTACACCTTC | CASSPGRGHRGYTF
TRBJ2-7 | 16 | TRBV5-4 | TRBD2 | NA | TGTGCCAGCAGCTCTGGGAGGCGCGGGAGCAGCTACGAGCAGTACTTC | CASSSGRRGSSYEQYF
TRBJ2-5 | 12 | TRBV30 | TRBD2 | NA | TGTGCCTGGACTAGCGGGCAAGAGACCCAGTACTTC | CAWTSGQETQYF
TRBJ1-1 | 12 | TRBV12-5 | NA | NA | TGTGCTAGTGGTTCCCATACTCTTGAAGCTTTCTTT | CASGSHTLEAFF
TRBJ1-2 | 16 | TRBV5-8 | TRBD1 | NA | TGTGCCAGCAGCCGACTCGGGACAGCCACTCGTGGTGGCTACACCTTC | CASSRLGTATRGGYTF
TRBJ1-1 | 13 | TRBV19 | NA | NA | TGTGCCAGTAGCGCGACAGCGAACACTGAAGCTTTCTTT | CASSATANTEAFF
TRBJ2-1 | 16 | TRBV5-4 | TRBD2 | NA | TGTGCCAGCAGCTCGGGACTAGCGGAGTCCTACAATGAGCAGTTCTTC | CASSSGLAESYNEQFF
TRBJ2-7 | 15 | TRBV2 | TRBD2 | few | TGTGCCAGCAAAGTTAATCCCGGGGGGTCCTACGAGCAGTACTTC | CASKVNPGGSYEQYF
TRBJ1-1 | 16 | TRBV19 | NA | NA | TGTGCCAGTAGTATTAGTTTTCGCGCCGATCGCACTGAAGCTTTCTTT | CASSISFRADRTEAFF
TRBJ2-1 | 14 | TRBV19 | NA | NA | TGTGCCAGTAGTACGCTTAGCAGTTACAATGAGCAGTTCTTC | CASSTLSSYNEQFF
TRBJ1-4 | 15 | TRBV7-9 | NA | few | TGTGCCAGCAGCCCACCGGGGCGGGGGAATGAAAAACTGTTTTTT | CASSPPGRGNEKLFF
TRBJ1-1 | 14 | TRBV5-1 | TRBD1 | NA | TGCGCCAGCAGCGGGACAGGGCTAAACACTGAAGCTTTCTTT | CASSGTGLNTEAFF
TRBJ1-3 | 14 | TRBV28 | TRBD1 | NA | TGTGCCAGCAGTTCGACAGGGGGCGCGAACACCATATATTTT | CASSSTGGANTIYF
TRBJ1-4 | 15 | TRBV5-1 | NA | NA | TGCGCCAGCAGCTTGGAGGCGGCCGGAGATGAAAAACTGTTTTTT | CASSLEAAGDEKLFF
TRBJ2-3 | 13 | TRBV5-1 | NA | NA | TGCGCCAGCAGCTTGGCCCGTACAGATACGCAGTATTTT | CASSLARTDTQYF
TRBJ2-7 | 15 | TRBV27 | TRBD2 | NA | TGTGCCTCCAGGACTATGAGCGGGAGAGGGTACGAGCAGTACTTC | CASRTMSGRGYEQYF